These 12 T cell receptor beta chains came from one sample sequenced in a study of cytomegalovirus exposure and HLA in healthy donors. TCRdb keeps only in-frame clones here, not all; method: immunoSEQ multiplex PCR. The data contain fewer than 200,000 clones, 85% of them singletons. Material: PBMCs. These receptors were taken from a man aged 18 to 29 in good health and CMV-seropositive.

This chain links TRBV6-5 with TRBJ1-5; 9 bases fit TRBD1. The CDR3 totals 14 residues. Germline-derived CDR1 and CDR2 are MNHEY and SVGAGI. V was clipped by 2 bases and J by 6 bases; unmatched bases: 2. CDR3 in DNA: TGTGCCAGCAGTTACGGGACAGGGAGTCAGCCCCAGCATTTT. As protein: CASSYGTGSQPQHF.

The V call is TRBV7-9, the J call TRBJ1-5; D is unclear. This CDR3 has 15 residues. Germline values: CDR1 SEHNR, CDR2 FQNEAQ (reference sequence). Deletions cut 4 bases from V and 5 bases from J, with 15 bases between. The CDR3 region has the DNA TGTGCCAGCAGCTCTCACGGGATCGGCGATCAGCCCCAGCATTTT. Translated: CASSSHGIGDQPQHF.

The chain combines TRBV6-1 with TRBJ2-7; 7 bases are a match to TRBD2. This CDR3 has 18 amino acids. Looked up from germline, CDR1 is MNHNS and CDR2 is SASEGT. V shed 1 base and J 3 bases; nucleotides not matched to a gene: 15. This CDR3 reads CASSEGFVWGGRDYEQYF. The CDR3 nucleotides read TGTGCCAGCAGTGAAGGATTCGTGTGGGGGGGTAGGGACTACGAGCAGTACTTC.

The CDR3 region is CASGNGRGGLYGYTF. In DNA, the CDR3 is TGTGCCAGCGGCAATGGGAGGGGAGGACTCTATGGCTACACCTTC. The chain links TRBV21-1 to TRBJ1-2. TRBV21-1 is deemed a pseudogene. The CDR3 has 15 amino acids.

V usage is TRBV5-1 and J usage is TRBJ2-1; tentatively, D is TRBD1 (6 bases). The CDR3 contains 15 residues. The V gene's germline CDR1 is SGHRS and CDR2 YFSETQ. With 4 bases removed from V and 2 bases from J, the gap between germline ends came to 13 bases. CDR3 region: CASSPSGETYNEQFF. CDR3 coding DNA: TGCGCCAGCAGCCCCTCAGGGGAGACCTACAATGAGCAGTTCTTC.

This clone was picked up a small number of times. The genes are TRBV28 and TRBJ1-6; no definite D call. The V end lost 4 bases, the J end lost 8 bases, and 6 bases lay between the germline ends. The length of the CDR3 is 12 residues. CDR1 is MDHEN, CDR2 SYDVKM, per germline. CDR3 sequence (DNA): TGTGCCAGCAGTTCTCTCGATTCACCCCTCCACTTT. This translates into CASSSLDSPLHF.

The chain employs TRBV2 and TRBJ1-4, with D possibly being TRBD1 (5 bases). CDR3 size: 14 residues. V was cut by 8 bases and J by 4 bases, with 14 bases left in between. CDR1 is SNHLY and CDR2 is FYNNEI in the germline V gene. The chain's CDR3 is CASGVGLFNEKLFF. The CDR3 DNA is TGTGCCAGCGGGGTGGGACTCTTTAATGAAAAACTGTTTTTT.

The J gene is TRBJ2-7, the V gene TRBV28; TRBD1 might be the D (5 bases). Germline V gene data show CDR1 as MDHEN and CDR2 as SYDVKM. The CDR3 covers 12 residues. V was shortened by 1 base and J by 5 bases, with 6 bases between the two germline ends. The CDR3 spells CASSLSGHEQYF. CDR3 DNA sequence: TGTGCCAGCAGTTTATCAGGGCACGAGCAGTACTTC.

CDR3 DNA: TGTGCCTGGAGTGGTACAGGGGGAAGGGGCATGAACACTGAAGCTTTCTTT. This translates into CAWSGTGGRGMNTEAFF. The J gene is TRBJ1-1, the V gene TRBV30; 8 bases are shared with TRBD1. The germline V gene encodes CDR1 GTSNPN and CDR2 SVGIG (reference sequence). The ends lost 1 base at V and 0 bases at J; junction bases unmatched: 10. This CDR3 has 17 residues.

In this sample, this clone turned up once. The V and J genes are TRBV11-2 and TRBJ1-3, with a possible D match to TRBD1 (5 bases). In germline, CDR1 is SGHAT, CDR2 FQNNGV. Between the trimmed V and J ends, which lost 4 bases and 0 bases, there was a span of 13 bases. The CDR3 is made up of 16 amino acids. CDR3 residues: CASSSRVQGSGNTIYF. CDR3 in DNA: TGTGCCAGCAGCTCACGGGTCCAGGGCTCTGGAAACACCATATATTTT.

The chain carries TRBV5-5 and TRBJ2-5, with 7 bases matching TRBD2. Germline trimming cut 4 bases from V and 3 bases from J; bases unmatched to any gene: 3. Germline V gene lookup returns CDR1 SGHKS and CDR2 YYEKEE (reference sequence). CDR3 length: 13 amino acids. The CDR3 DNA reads TGTGCCAGCAGCCCCAGCGGGGAAGAGACCCAGTACTTC. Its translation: CASSPSGEETQYF.

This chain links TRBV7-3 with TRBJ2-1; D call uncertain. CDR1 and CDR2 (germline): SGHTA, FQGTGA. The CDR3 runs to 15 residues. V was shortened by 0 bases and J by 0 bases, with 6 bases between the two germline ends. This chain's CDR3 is CASSLTQSSYNEQFF. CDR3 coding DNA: TGTGCCAGCAGCTTAACACAGAGCTCCTACAATGAGCAGTTCTTC. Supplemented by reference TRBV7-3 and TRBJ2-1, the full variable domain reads GAGVSQTPSNKVTEKGKYVELRCDPISGHTALYWYRQSLGQGPEFLIYFQGTGAADDSGLPNDRFFAVRPEGSVSTLKIQRTERGDSAVYLCASSLTQSSYNEQFFGPGTRLTVL.